This T cell receptor beta chain stems from a study of blood T cells in healthy people across ages. CDR1 is MDHEN, CDR2 SYDVKM, per germline. The CDR3 extends over 16 amino acids. Losses at the gene ends were 4 bases for V and 1 base for J; bases not matched to a gene: 4. For the second PCR, which ran for about 6 to 11 cycles, a sample-barcoded 5' primer and a J-beta primer mix were used. TCRdb independently ran MiXCR on the 5' RACE reads; one entry per CDR3 protein. The sample lists about 290,000 distinct CDR3 sequences, 25% to 30% seen once, with over 25% in the top ten. This TCR came from a woman in her seventies in good health. The sample taken for sequencing was blood. The chain links TRBV28 to TRBJ2-4; the match to TRBD1 covers 10 bases. Here the CDR3 reads CASSSGQGGAKNIQYF. CDR3 sequence (DNA): TGTGCCAGCAGTTCCGGACAGGGGGGTGCCAAAAACATTCAGTACTTC.